In its sample, the clone carrying this TCR beta chain was seen once. Its antigen is not known. This CDR3 has 15 residues. V lost 4 bases to trimming and J lost 3 bases; unmatched junction nucleotides: 9. The germline CDR1 and CDR2 sequences are SQVTM and ANQGSEA. The source of the sample is a study of glioma-infiltrating T cells after dendritic cell vaccination. The PCR used 60 V beta and 13 J beta primers. Assay: immunoSEQ multiplex PCR; the TCRdb copy retains only in-frame clones and omits some. Of approximately 50,000 clones in the sample, over 65% were seen once. The time point is: after dendritic cell vaccination, including at tumor progression/relapse. No glioblastoma patient carried an isocitrate dehydrogenase mutation. Study-level points and caveats: Only a small number of patients had complete blood and tumor samples.

The clonotype originates from a human donor with glioblastoma. The rearrangement links TRBV29-1 to TRBJ2-1; 7 bases agree with TRBD1. The sequencing here drew on blood, taken after dendritic cell vaccination. The CDR3 DNA reads as TGCAGCGTTGCTGAAAGGGGGCCGAACTACAATGAGCAGTTCTTC. It codes for CSVAERGPNYNEQFF.